Listed here are 16 T cell receptor beta chains from one sample, sequenced in a study of cytomegalovirus exposure and HLA in healthy donors (TCRdb year 2017). Receptors were amplified or captured by the immunoSEQ multiplex PCR assay. For the multiplex PCR, a mixture combining 60 forward primers for TCR Vbeta segments and 13 reverse primers for TCR Jbeta segments was used. TCRdb took over this immuneACCESS table, retaining in-frame rearrangements with V and J assigned. Such tables are incomplete; in checked studies, under half of the missing clones stem from an unresolved V gene, and the remainder is unexplained. The sample records about 220,000 clones, more than 75% of which are singletons. Together, the top ten hold 4.5% to 7% of the sample. What was sequenced was PBMCs. The receptors come from a middle-aged man in good health and CMV-seropositive.

Only a few counts were recorded for this clone. The J gene is TRBJ2-6, the V gene TRBV10-2, with 10 bases aligning to TRBD2. Germline CDR1 is WSHSY and CDR2 is SAAADI. The CDR3 is 16 residues long. After removal of 4 bases from V and 0 bases from J, the junction contained 0 bases not matched to a gene. Here the CDR3 DNA reads TGCGCCAGCAGTGCTAGCGGGGGCTCTGGGGCCAACGTCCTGACTTTC. Translation gives CASSASGGSGANVLTF.

The chain recombines TRBV18 with TRBJ2-1; 15 bases map to TRBD2. Germline V gene sequence: CDR1 KGHSH, CDR2 LQKENI. The CDR3 loop spans 17 amino acids. J lost 7 bases, V lost 2 bases, and 6 bases had no gene match. CDR3 nucleotide sequence: TGTGCCAGCTCACCAGGACTAGCGGGAGGGCCGGGGAATGAGCAGTTCTTC. It specifies CASSPGLAGGPGNEQFF.

This chain joins TRBV4-1 and TRBJ2-2; 10 bases are shared with TRBD2. CDR1 is MGHRA, CDR2 YSYEKL, per germline. The CDR3 extends over 18 amino acids. J lost 0 bases, V lost 0 bases, and 4 bases had no gene match. CDR3 DNA: TGCGCCAGCAGCCAAGATCCCAGCGGGAGGGCGAACACCGGGGAGCTGTTTTTT. Translated: CASSQDPSGRANTGELFF.

V and J are TRBV15 and TRBJ2-4; maybe TRBD2 (5 bases). The CDR3 runs 13 residues. Per germline, CDR1 LNHNV and CDR2 YYDKDF (reference sequence). The V and J ends lost 1 base and 8 bases respectively, with 9 bases between them. CDR3 in amino acids: CATSRGRRDIQYF. CDR3 sequence (DNA): TGTGCCACCAGCAGAGGACGGCGGGACATTCAGTACTTC.

The gene calls are TRBV30 and TRBJ1-1, with D uncertain. CDR1 and CDR2 (germline): GTSNPN, SVGIG (reference sequence). CDR3 length equals 12 residues. Trimming pared 5 bases from V and 5 bases from J, leaving 12 bases between. This CDR3 reads CAWGPAGTEAFF. The CDR3 bases are TGTGCCTGGGGGCCCGCGGGGACTGAAGCTTTCTTT.

The CDR3 nucleotides read TGTGCCAGCATTGGGACAGGGAGCAGCAATCAGCCCCAGCATTTT. It encodes CASIGTGSSNQPQHF. The chain is built from TRBV2 and TRBJ1-5, with 9 bases fitting TRBD1. This CDR3 has 15 amino acids. The V gene end was trimmed by 7 bases and the J gene end by 1 base; junction bases not matched to a gene: 5. Germline values: CDR1 SNHLY, CDR2 FYNNEI.

The chain uses TRBV15 and TRBJ2-5, with D possibly matching TRBD2 (5 bases). The DNA end lines up better with TRBJ2-7; the J call may be wrong. The CDR3 contains 14 residues. Germline values: CDR1 LNHNV, CDR2 YYDKDF (reference sequence). The DNA for the CDR3 is TGTGCCACCAGCTTGTGGACTGCCCCCGCCGAGCAGTACTTC. It yields the protein CATSLWTAPAEQYF.

This clone appeared many times. V is TRBV5-6 and J is TRBJ2-1; weak D call: TRBD2 (6 bases). The germline gives CDR1 SGHDT, CDR2 YYEEEE. The CDR3 runs to 16 residues. V lost 2 bases, J lost 0 bases, and 12 bases lay in between. The CDR3 is CASSFSGTSSYNEQFF. The CDR3 DNA sequence: TGTGCCAGCAGCTTTAGCGGAACGAGCTCCTACAATGAGCAGTTCTTC. The whole variable domain, filled in from reference TRBV5-6 and TRBJ2-1, reads DAGVTQSPTHLIKTRGQQVTLRCSPKSGHDTVSWYQQALGQGPQFIFQYYEEEERQRGNFPDRFSGHQFPNYSSELNVNALLLGDSALYLCASSFSGTSSYNEQFFGPGTRLTVL.

This clone was observed a few times. The gene calls are TRBV5-1 and TRBJ2-7; D uncertain. V was clipped by 0 bases and J by 3 bases, with 10 bases between them. The CDR3 runs 14 residues. CDR1 is SGHRS, CDR2 YFSETQ, per germline. CDR3 region: CASSLEGGSYEQYF. CDR3 nucleotides: TGCGCCAGCAGCTTGGAAGGCGGCAGCTACGAGCAGTACTTC.

The chain carries TRBV7-3 and TRBJ1-2; TRBD1 matches at 7 bases. CDR1 SGHTA and CDR2 FQGTGA come from the germline V gene. Losses at the gene ends were 0 bases for V and 4 bases for J; bases not matched to a gene: 2. The CDR3 has 14 amino acids. The CDR3 DNA sequence: TGTGCCAGCAGCTTAACGGCAGGGGGCTATGGCTACACCTTC. It codes for CASSLTAGGYGYTF.

The CDR3 sequence: CASSPQGDTEAFF. In nucleotides, the CDR3 is TGTGCCAGCTCACCACAGGGGGACACTGAAGCTTTCTTT. The V call is TRBV18, the J call TRBJ1-1, with D tentatively TRBD1 (6 bases). Germline V lookup: CDR1 KGHSH, CDR2 LQKENI. The V end was cut by 1 base, the J end by 3 bases, with 6 bases between. The CDR3 has 13 amino acids.

This clone occurred a few times. The V call is TRBV7-2, the J call TRBJ1-1; the D gene is possibly TRBD1 (5 bases). Germline CDR1 SGHTA, CDR2 FQGNSA. V was shortened by 7 bases and J by 8 bases, with 11 bases between the two germline ends. CDR3 length: 11 residues. The CDR3 reads CASNLGGEAFF. CDR3 in DNA: TGTGCCAGCAACCTTGGGGGGGAAGCTTTCTTT.

The sample holds a few counts of this clone. The J gene is TRBJ2-7, the V gene TRBV6-6; tentatively, D is TRBD1 (5 bases). CDR1 and CDR2 (germline): MNHNY, SVGAGI (reference sequence). The V and J ends lost 10 bases and 1 base respectively, with 17 bases between them. The CDR3 length is 14 residues. CDR3 nucleotides: TGTGCCACCGAGGACAACCGATTTTCCTACGAGCAGTACTTC. Translated, it gives CATEDNRFSYEQYF.

The V call is TRBV19, the J call TRBJ1-2; 8 bases are shared with TRBD1. The CDR3 is 14 amino acids. With V trimmed by 7 bases and J by 4 bases, 8 bases remained unmatched. Germline V gene data show CDR1 as LNHDA and CDR2 as SQIVND (reference sequence). Written as DNA, the CDR3 is TGTGCCAGTATCGGGACAGGCAACCTCTATGGCTACACCTTC. It translates to CASIGTGNLYGYTF. Combining the CDR3 with reference TRBV19 and TRBJ1-2 gives the whole variable domain DGGITQSPKYLFRKEGQNVTLSCEQNLNHDAMYWYRQDPGQGLRLIYYSQIVNDFQKGDIAEGYSVSREKKESFPLTVTSAQKNPTAFYLCASIGTGNLYGYTFGSGTRLTVV.

Written as DNA, the CDR3 is TGTGCCAGCAGCCCCAGGGGGACAGGGAAAGGCGAAGCTTTCTTT. This gives the protein CASSPRGTGKGEAFF. The chain combines TRBV14 with TRBJ1-1; 9 bases are a match to TRBD1. V gave up 4 bases and J gave up 8 bases; unmatched junction bases: 11. The CDR3 has 15 residues. Germline V lookup: CDR1 SGHDN, CDR2 FVKESK.

This clone was seen a handful of times. This chain joins TRBV7-6 and TRBJ2-7; 10 bases line up with TRBD1. CDR1 is SGHVS, CDR2 FNYEAQ, per germline. This CDR3 is built from 15 residues. The trim removed 4 bases at V and 4 bases at J, leaving 7 bases unmatched. The chain's CDR3 is CASSSTPGQGYEQYF. The DNA of the CDR3 is TGTGCCAGCAGCTCGACTCCGGGACAGGGGTACGAGCAGTACTTC. Together with reference TRBV7-6 and TRBJ2-7, the CDR3 gives the full variable domain: GAGVSQSPRYKVTKRGQDVALRCDPISGHVSLYWYRQALGQGPEFLTYFNYEAQQDKSGLPNDRFSAERPEGSISTLTIQRTEQRDSAMYRCASSSTPGQGYEQYFGPGTRLTVT.